A single sample gave rise to the 25 T cell receptor beta chains below, sequenced in a study of cytomegalovirus exposure and HLA in healthy donors. Sequenced by immunoSEQ multiplex PCR; TCRdb stores in-frame clones only, minus some. The sample consists of about 74,000 clones, roughly 94% of them appearing once. The material sequenced was PBMCs. The receptors shown here come from a young woman in good health and CMV-seropositive.

V and J are TRBV5-1 and TRBJ2-2; D may be TRBD1 (6 bases). The germline V gene has CDR1 SGHRS and CDR2 YFSETQ. The CDR3 has 16 residues. V lost 0 bases and J lost 3, with 12 bases in between. CDR3 coding DNA: TGCGCCAGCAGCTTGGTGGCAGGGGCTGACACCGGGGAGCTGTTTTTT. As protein: CASSLVAGADTGELFF. Together with reference TRBV5-1 and TRBJ2-2, the CDR3 gives the full variable domain: KAGVTQTPRYLIKTRGQQVTLSCSPISGHRSVSWYQQTPGQGLQFLFEYFSETQRNKGNFPGRFSGRQFSNSRSEMNVSTLELGDSALYLCASSLVAGADTGELFFGEGSRLTVL.

This clone was seen only once. The rearrangement links TRBV6-1 to TRBJ2-5; perhaps TRBD1 as D (5 bases). Germline V gives CDR1 MNHNS, CDR2 SASEGT. The V and J ends lost 6 bases and 5 bases respectively, with 19 bases between them. This CDR3 comprises 15 residues. CDR3 nucleotide sequence: TGTGCCAGCAGCCTCAACTTGGGGCAGGCTGAGACCCAGTACTTC. This encodes CASSLNLGQAETQYF.

The chain links TRBV27 to TRBJ1-6, with D unclear. The length of the CDR3 is 15 residues. V lost 8 bases and J 6 bases, leaving 17 bases between the germline ends. The germline gives CDR1 MNHEY, CDR2 SMNVEV (reference sequence). CDR3 in DNA: TGTGCCAGCGGGAGGGCCTTGAGGTTTAATTCACCCCTCCACTTT. It is translated as CASGRALRFNSPLHF.

This sequence joins TRBV5-4 and TRBJ2-2; D unclear. The ends were cut back, 7 bases at V and 5 bases at J, with 12 bases in the middle. The CDR3 runs to 13 residues. Germline CDR1 is SGHNT and CDR2 is YYREEE (reference sequence). The CDR3 DNA reads TGTGCCAGCCAGACGCTCGGGACCGGGGAGCTGTTTTTT. Protein sequence: CASQTLGTGELFF.

The table lists this clone with a count of one. The chain has TRBV6-6 and TRBJ1-1, with TRBD1 as a possible D gene (6 bases). Germline CDR1 and CDR2: MNHNY and SVGAGI (reference sequence). The CDR3 has 16 amino acids. The ends were cut back, 0 bases at V and 1 base at J, with 12 bases in the middle. CDR3 amino acids: CASSYSPGEWNTEAFF. The CDR3 DNA is TGTGCCAGCAGTTACTCGCCAGGGGAATGGAACACTGAAGCTTTCTTT.

The V gene is TRBV11-3, the J gene TRBJ2-3; TRBD2 matches at 7 bases. V lost 5 bases and J lost 6; bases outside the gene matches: 17. Germline CDR1 and CDR2: SGHNT and YENEEA. The length of the CDR3 is 17 residues. The CDR3 region is CASSGLSVRGSPDTQYF. The CDR3 region has the DNA TGTGCCAGCAGCGGACTTAGTGTGCGGGGGAGTCCGGATACGCAGTATTTT.

J is TRBJ2-6 and V is TRBV9; tentative D call: TRBD1 (6 bases). The V end lost 3 bases, the J end lost 1 base, and 8 bases lay between the germline ends. The CDR3 extends over 15 amino acids. Germline V CDR1 and CDR2: SGDLS, YYNGEE. The DNA for the CDR3 is TGTGCCAGCAGCGCAACAGGGTCTGGGGCCAACGTCCTGACTTTC. Protein: CASSATGSGANVLTF.

This clone has a single count. This chain uses TRBV10-2 with TRBJ2-1; D possibly corresponds to TRBD2 (7 bases). V lost 0 bases to trimming and J lost 9 bases, with 12 bases between them. CDR1 is WSHSY, CDR2 SAAADI, per germline. This CDR3 has 14 residues. Here the CDR3 reads CASSESTGGTEQFF. The CDR3 coding sequence is TGCGCCAGCAGTGAGTCGACGGGGGGCACTGAGCAGTTCTTC.

The chain combines TRBV23-1 with TRBJ1-5; no definite D call. Being an ORF, TRBV23-1 has a function that is uncertain. The CDR3 runs to 15 residues. V lost 2 bases and J 2 bases, leaving 10 bases between the germline ends. In nucleotides, the CDR3 is TGCGCCAGCAGTCAAAAACTAGTGGGCAATCAGCCCCAGCATTTT. It codes for CASSQKLVGNQPQHF.

The rearrangement uses TRBV12-5 and TRBJ2-7; the match to TRBD2 covers 9 bases. Looked up from germline, CDR1 is LGHNT and CDR2 is FRNRAP. Unmatched junction bases numbered 8, after V lost 3 bases and J lost 2 bases. The CDR3 contains 16 residues. For the CDR3, the DNA is TGTGCTAGTGGTTTATCGGGTAGCGGGGGAACCTACGAGCAGTACTTC. The encoded protein is CASGLSGSGGTYEQYF.

The rearrangement links TRBV19 to TRBJ2-7; D is uncertain. Germline CDR1 reads LNHDA; CDR2 reads SQIVND (reference sequence). Trimming shortened V by 9 bases and J by 7 bases, and 19 bases separated the two germline ends. The CDR3 covers 13 residues. The CDR3, as DNA: TGTGCCAGCGCTATAGACCCCGCGGTGGAGCAGTACTTC. Translating it yields CASAIDPAVEQYF.

The gene calls are TRBV18 and TRBJ1-3; 7 nucleotides align to TRBD1. Germline CDR1 KGHSH, CDR2 LQKENI. J lost 0 bases, V lost 1 base, and 3 bases had no gene match. This CDR3 has 16 residues. The CDR3 bases are TGTGCCAGCTCACCACTGACAGGGACCTCTGGAAACACCATATATTTT. The encoded protein is CASSPLTGTSGNTIYF.

This sequence joins TRBV9 and TRBJ2-7; D ambiguous. Trimming removed 3 bases at V and 2 bases at J, with 6 bases between. The CDR3 sequence is 12 residues long. Germline assignment: CDR1 SGDLS and CDR2 YYNGEE. The chain's CDR3 is CASSDPAYEQYF. CDR3 nucleotide sequence: TGTGCCAGCAGCGATCCGGCCTACGAGCAGTACTTC.

The chain employs TRBV7-9 and TRBJ1-2; 7 bases line up with TRBD1. Per germline, CDR1 SEHNR and CDR2 FQNEAQ (reference sequence). V was pared by 4 bases and J by 2 bases, with 4 bases of the junction left unmatched. This CDR3 has 14 amino acids. The CDR3, as DNA: TGTGCCAGCAGCTGGCCGGGACAGAACTATGGCTACACCTTC. It encodes CASSWPGQNYGYTF.

V usage is TRBV2 and J usage is TRBJ2-7; 9 nucleotides agree with TRBD1. The CDR3 sequence is 14 residues long. Germline V gene sequence: CDR1 SNHLY, CDR2 FYNNEI. J gave up 4 bases and V 6 bases, and 7 bases lay outside the gene matches. The CDR3 reads CASSSGTGMYEQYF. The CDR3 DNA sequence: TGTGCCAGCAGCTCCGGGACAGGGATGTACGAGCAGTACTTC.

The chain combines TRBV6-5 with TRBJ2-3, with D perhaps matching TRBD2 (6 bases). The CDR3 runs to 13 residues. Trimming pared 5 bases from V and 5 bases from J, leaving 11 bases between. CDR1 is MNHEY and CDR2 is SVGAGI in the germline V gene. As DNA, the CDR3 is TGTGCCAGCAGTGGCTTCGGGGGAGATACGCAGTATTTT. Its protein is CASSGFGGDTQYF.

The chain uses TRBV11-3 and TRBJ2-1; the D gene is possibly TRBD2 (6 bases). Per the germline V gene, CDR1 is SGHNT and CDR2 is YENEEA. The CDR3 extends over 17 amino acids. Trimming left V 5 bases short and J 0 bases short, with 17 bases between. DNA of the CDR3: TGTGCCAGCAGCACGCAACTAGCCGGTAGCTCCTACAATGAGCAGTTCTTC. Protein: CASSTQLAGSSYNEQFF.

The chain uses TRBV7-9 and TRBJ2-5; TRBD1 might be the D (6 bases). The CDR3 extends over 13 amino acids. Germline CDR1 is SEHNR and CDR2 is FQNEAQ (reference sequence). The V gene lost 5 bases and the J gene lost 5 bases, with 12 bases spanning the gap. CDR3 nucleotide sequence: TGTGCCAGCAGCCCTTTTGGGGGCGAGACCCAGTACTTC. As protein: CASSPFGGETQYF.

The chain has TRBV14 and TRBJ2-7; 10 positions agree with TRBD2. J was trimmed by 1 base and V by 6 bases; bases with no gene match: 3. Germline-derived CDR1 and CDR2 are SGHDN and FVKESK. The CDR3 length is 14 residues. CDR3 residues: CASSWTSGSYEQYF. CDR3 sequence (DNA): TGTGCCAGCAGTTGGACTAGCGGATCCTACGAGCAGTACTTC.

The rearrangement links TRBV7-2 to TRBJ2-3; TRBD1 aligns across 7 bases. With 3 bases clipped from V and 6 bases from J, the junction kept 6 bases outside the gene matches. Germline CDR1 and CDR2: SGHTA and FQGNSA. The CDR3 runs to 14 residues. Here the CDR3 reads CASSFSYRGDTQYF. In nucleotides, the CDR3 is TGTGCCAGCAGCTTTTCATACAGGGGCGATACGCAGTATTTT. Complete variable domain (other parts from reference TRBV7-2 and TRBJ2-3): GAGVSQSPSNKVTEKGKDVELRCDPISGHTALYWYRQSLGQGLEFLIYFQGNSAPDKSGLPSDRFSAERTGGSVSTLTIQRTQQEDSAVYLCASSFSYRGDTQYFGPGTRLTVL.

The rearrangement uses TRBV18 and TRBJ1-2; 10 bases agree with TRBD1. Germline V gene data show CDR1 as KGHSH and CDR2 as LQKENI. CDR3 length equals 17 residues. The V gene end was trimmed by 1 base and the J gene end by 2 bases; junction bases not matched to a gene: 7. The CDR3 DNA follows: TGTGCCAGCTCACCACTCACCGGGACAGGGGACAACTATGGCTACACCTTC. Protein: CASSPLTGTGDNYGYTF.

The chain joins TRBV29-1 to TRBJ2-7, with TRBD2 matching 8 bases. This CDR3 is 13 amino acids long. The V segment lost 5 bases and the J segment 2 bases; nucleotides outside the gene matches: 5. In germline, CDR1 is SQVTM, CDR2 ANQGSEA. The CDR3 region is CSVRVAGPYEQYF. The CDR3, as DNA: TGCAGCGTTCGGGTAGCGGGACCCTACGAGCAGTACTTC.

The chain employs TRBV7-2 and TRBJ2-7, with D possibly TRBD2 on 5 matching bases. V lost 1 base and J lost 0, with 7 bases in between. The CDR3 is 14 amino acids. Germline loops: CDR1 SGHTA, CDR2 FQGNSA. This CDR3 is CASSLEGSSYEQYF. The CDR3 coding sequence is TGTGCCAGCAGCTTAGAAGGGAGCTCCTACGAGCAGTACTTC.

The chain employs TRBV7-9 and TRBJ1-1, with D unclear. The CDR3 sequence is 11 residues long. Germline V CDR1 and CDR2: SEHNR, FQNEAQ (reference sequence). Trimming pared 8 bases from V and 4 bases from J, leaving 8 bases between. In DNA, the CDR3 is TGTGCCAGCCGGAGCGTCACTGAAGCTTTCTTT. This gives the protein CASRSVTEAFF.

The table lists this clone with a count of one. The rearrangement uses TRBV4-2 and TRBJ2-7, with D uncertain. Germline V gene sequence: CDR1 LGHNA, CDR2 YNFKEQ. V lost 1 base and J 6 bases, leaving 13 bases between the germline ends. The CDR3 runs to 14 residues. The CDR3 sequence: CASSQAGLFFEQYF. The CDR3 bases are TGTGCCAGCAGCCAAGCTGGCCTCTTTTTCGAGCAGTACTTC.